Listed here is a single T cell receptor (beta chain). No antigen is known for it. No conserved phenylalanine or tryptophan is present at the end of the CDR3, so a read error is the likely explanation. The DNA is left out, because the CDR3 cannot be placed on it with certainty; the CDR3 is given as TCRdb lists it. This entry belongs to a study of tumor-infiltrating lymphocytes in oesophageal squamous cell carcinoma (TCRdb year 2016). A total of 17 residues make up the CDR3, ends included. Taken from the germline V gene, the CDR1 and CDR2 loops are SGHTA and FQGNSA. Library preparation was by PCR. Sequencing was performed on an Illumina HiSeq 2000. Using fastp at Q25 and MiXCR, TCRdb reprocessed the public reads and kept productive beta chains. Every entry covers one CDR3 protein and lists the most common genes and DNA from its rows. A total of around 18,000 distinct CDR3 sequences appear in this sample, less than 50% of them only once. The top ten clonotypes cover 25% to 30% of the sample.

Sequenced input: esophageal tumor tissue. The sequence was obtained from a male donor with esophageal squamous cell carcinoma. Recombination connected TRBV7-2 to TRBJ2-3; the D segment call TRBD2 is taken from the table without a DNA check. The CDR3 region: CASSLFYGGPYEQFFGP.